The 17 T cell receptor beta chains below come from one sample, sequenced in a study of siplizumab effects on memory and regulatory T cells. Some clones are missing from TCRdb's copy, which holds only in-frame ones; the method was immunoSEQ multiplex PCR. The repertoire holds 70,000 to 95,000 clones, under 95% seen once, with roughly 7.1% in the top ten. The sequenced material came from CD8+ T cells sorted from blood. All receptors come from a human donor in good health.

This clone was counted between two and nine times. The chain links TRBV27 to TRBJ1-6, with a weak D call TRBD1 (5 bases). The CDR3 consists of 14 residues. V lost 3 bases and J 13 bases, leaving 16 bases between the germline ends. Per germline, CDR1 MNHEY and CDR2 SMNVEV (reference sequence). In DNA form, the CDR3 reads TGTGCCAGCAGTTTCGGCGAGTCGGAGGGGCCCCTCCACTTT. Amino acid sequence: CASSFGESEGPLHF.

This clone is categorized as medium-sized. This chain uses TRBV5-5 with TRBJ2-7; tentatively, D is TRBD1 (6 bases). V gave up 4 bases and J gave up 0 bases, with 8 bases separating them. CDR1 and CDR2 from the germline V gene are SGHKS and YYEKEE (reference sequence). This CDR3 is 13 amino acids long. CDR3 region: CASSGDNSYEQYF. CDR3 in DNA: TGTGCCAGCAGCGGGGACAACTCCTACGAGCAGTACTTC.

The V and J genes are TRBV5-1 and TRBJ2-1; 9 positions match TRBD2. The CDR3 has 15 residues. J lost 3 bases, V lost 3 bases, and 4 bases had no gene match. Germline values: CDR1 SGHRS, CDR2 YFSETQ. The CDR3, as DNA: TGCGCCAGCAGCTCCTCTAGCGGGGACTACAATGAGCAGTTCTTC. Translated: CASSSSSGDYNEQFF.

J is TRBJ2-5 and V is TRBV14; 7 bases are shared with TRBD1. CDR3 length: 15 amino acids. After removal of 1 base from V and 7 bases from J, the junction contained 9 bases not matched to a gene. Germline V gene data show CDR1 as SGHDN and CDR2 as FVKESK. CDR3 in DNA: TGTGCCAGCAGCCAAGCCGGCCACCCAGGGGGGACCCAGTACTTC. Translated: CASSQAGHPGGTQYF.

J is TRBJ1-1 and V is TRBV19, with TRBD1 matching 9 bases. This CDR3 has 12 amino acids. V lost 8 bases, J lost 3 bases, and 1 base stayed unmatched. Germline-derived CDR1 and CDR2 are LNHDA and SQIVND (reference sequence). The CDR3 DNA reads as TGTGCCAGTGGACAGGGGTACACTGAAGCTTTCTTT. It encodes CASGQGYTEAFF.

This chain links TRBV7-9 with TRBJ2-7, with a possible D match to TRBD2 (6 bases). This CDR3 has 13 amino acids. Trimming removed 1 base at V and 2 bases at J, with 6 bases between. Per germline, CDR1 SEHNR and CDR2 FQNEAQ (reference sequence). CDR3 in amino acids: CASSLGTTYEQYF. In DNA, the CDR3 is TGTGCCAGCAGCTTAGGGACTACCTACGAGCAGTACTTC.

This CDR3 reads CASSSRQGPSYNEQFF. The CDR3 bases are TGTGCCAGCAGTTCACGACAGGGGCCATCCTACAATGAGCAGTTCTTC. The chain carries TRBV28 and TRBJ2-1, with 8 bases aligning to TRBD1. The length of the CDR3 is 16 residues. The J segment lost 1 base and the V segment lost 4 bases, leaving 6 bases of the junction unmatched. Germline CDR1 and CDR2: MDHEN and SYDVKM.

The V gene is TRBV15, the J gene TRBJ2-1, with TRBD2 as a possible D gene (5 bases). The CDR3 length is 12 residues. With 4 bases removed from V and 5 bases from J, the gap between germline ends came to 6 bases. Germline assignment: CDR1 LNHNV and CDR2 YYDKDF (reference sequence). CDR3 amino acids: CATSKADNEQFF. CDR3 bases: TGTGCCACCAGCAAAGCGGACAATGAGCAGTTCTTC.

The rearrangement joins TRBV6-5 to TRBJ1-1, with TRBD1 as a possible D gene (5 bases). The CDR3 covers 14 residues. The germline CDR1 and CDR2 sequences are MNHEY and SVGAGI. Deletions cut 1 base from V and 5 bases from J, with 11 bases between. CDR3 region: CASSYLQGGTEAFF. The CDR3 DNA sequence: TGTGCCAGCAGTTACTTGCAGGGAGGGACTGAAGCTTTCTTT.

The chain employs TRBV27 and TRBJ2-1; 10 nucleotides align to TRBD1. Trimming at V came to 6 bases and at J to 6 bases, leaving 8 bases not matched to a gene. Germline V gene lookup returns CDR1 MNHEY and CDR2 SMNVEV (reference sequence). The CDR3 spans 15 residues. The CDR3 loop reads CASSLDRGQGNEQFF. The DNA of the CDR3 is TGTGCCAGCAGCTTAGACAGGGGGCAGGGCAATGAGCAGTTCTTC.

This clone was detected once. This chain links TRBV9 with TRBJ2-7; 13 nucleotides agree with TRBD2. The CDR3 spans 14 residues. J lost 7 bases, V lost 4 bases, and 5 bases had no gene match. Germline loops: CDR1 SGDLS, CDR2 YYNGEE. This CDR3 reads CASSPGLAGSEQYF. The CDR3 DNA reads as TGTGCCAGCAGCCCGGGACTAGCGGGGTCGGAGCAGTACTTC.

The chain recombines TRBV11-2 with TRBJ2-7; 9 bases are shared with TRBD1. The V segment lost 0 bases and the J segment 3 bases; nucleotides outside the gene matches: 6. The CDR3 has 16 residues. Germline values: CDR1 SGHAT, CDR2 FQNNGV. The CDR3 here is CASSLDGTGNFYEQYF. CDR3 nucleotides: TGTGCCAGCAGCTTAGATGGGACAGGGAATTTCTACGAGCAGTACTTC. Filled out from reference TRBV11-2 and TRBJ2-7, the complete variable domain reads EAGVAQSPRYKIIEKRQSVAFWCNPISGHATLYWYQQILGQGPKLLIQFQNNGVVDDSQLPKDRFSAERLKGVDSTLKIQPAKLEDSAVYLCASSLDGTGNFYEQYFGPGTRLTVT.

The chain is built from TRBV7-3 and TRBJ2-1, with 9 bases aligning to TRBD1. V shed 0 bases, J shed 7 bases, and the junction held 4 bases outside the gene matches. Germline assignment: CDR1 SGHTA and CDR2 FQGTGA. The CDR3 loop spans 15 amino acids. The CDR3 here is CASSLTLQGANEQFF. In DNA, the CDR3 is TGTGCCAGCAGCTTAACGTTACAGGGGGCGAATGAGCAGTTCTTC.

This clone has only one observation. The V gene is TRBV7-9, the J gene TRBJ2-2, with TRBD2 matching over 11 bases. Unmatched junction bases numbered 17, after V lost 8 bases and J lost 3 bases. Germline V lookup: CDR1 SEHNR, CDR2 FQNEAQ (reference sequence). This CDR3 comprises 19 residues. The CDR3 sequence is CASATGLAETYRDTGELFF. The CDR3 DNA is TGTGCCAGCGCAACGGGACTAGCGGAAACGTACCGGGACACCGGGGAGCTGTTTTTT.

About this clone itself: The same CDR3 also results from other DNA sequences found in this sample. CDR3 region: CASSPSRGAYEQYF. The DNA for the CDR3 is TGCGCCAGCAGCCCCTCACGGGGGGCCTACGAGCAGTACTTC. The J gene is TRBJ2-7, the V gene TRBV4-1, with 7 bases that match TRBD2. CDR3 length: 14 residues. V lost 4 bases and J lost 2; bases outside the gene matches: 5. The V gene's germline CDR1 is MGHRA and CDR2 YSYEKL.

V and J are TRBV7-2 and TRBJ2-3; no firm D call. Germline values: CDR1 SGHTA, CDR2 FQGNSA. Trimming cost V 4 bases and J 6 bases, with 17 bases left between them. The CDR3 sequence is 15 residues long. CDR3 DNA: TGTGCCAGCAGCTCACCCCCTGGGATATGGGATACGCAGTATTTT. Translated: CASSSPPGIWDTQYF.

The rearrangement links TRBV9 to TRBJ2-1; 13 bases map to TRBD2. CDR3 length equals 16 residues. Germline trimming cut 4 bases from V and 5 bases from J; bases unmatched to any gene: 6. Germline loops: CDR1 SGDLS, CDR2 YYNGEE. This CDR3 is CASSPRTSGSHNEQFF. The CDR3 region has the DNA TGTGCCAGCAGCCCACGGACTAGCGGGAGCCACAATGAGCAGTTCTTC.